The 14 T cell receptor beta chains given below trace back to one sample, sequenced in a study of control samples from healthy donors and cancer patients. Assay: immunoSEQ multiplex PCR; the TCRdb copy retains only in-frame clones and omits some. Of more than 85,000 clones listed, 80% to 90% were seen once; the top ten hold 17%. The sample consisted of blood. The receptor set was obtained from a woman in her fifties or sixties in good health.

V gene TRBV7-2 combines with J gene TRBJ2-3; 14 bases are a match to TRBD2. Germline lookup yields CDR1 SGHTA and CDR2 FQGNSA. This CDR3 spans 18 amino acids. V gave up 4 bases and J gave up 3 bases; unmatched junction bases: 9. CDR3 sequence reads: CASSSRPRLAGGTDTQYF. The DNA for the CDR3 is TGTGCCAGCAGCTCCCGACCGAGACTAGCGGGAGGGACAGATACGCAGTATTTT.

CDR3 DNA sequence: TGTGCCAGCAGTGAAGGGATCGAAGATACGCAGTATTTT. It specifies CASSEGIEDTQYF. The rearrangement uses TRBV6-4 and TRBJ2-3; D not certain. The CDR3 is made up of 13 amino acids. The germline CDR1 and CDR2 sequences are MRHNA and SNTAGT. Between the trimmed V and J ends, which lost 3 bases and 5 bases, there was a span of 9 bases.

This clone was seen only once. The chain couples TRBV4-2 to TRBJ2-3, with a tentative D call TRBD1 (5 bases). This CDR3 is 15 amino acids long. Germline values: CDR1 LGHNA, CDR2 YNFKEQ. Trimming left V 0 bases short and J 2 bases short, with 9 bases between. Written as DNA, the CDR3 is TGTGCCAGCAGCCAAGAGGGCAGGGCCACAGATACGCAGTATTTT. This codes for CASSQEGRATDTQYF.

The V call is TRBV7-2, the J call TRBJ2-7; 7 positions agree with TRBD1. The CDR3 is made up of 13 amino acids. The V segment lost 2 bases and the J segment 6 bases; nucleotides outside the gene matches: 4. CDR1 SGHTA and CDR2 FQGNSA come from the germline V gene. The CDR3 nucleotides are TGTGCCAGCAGCTTATTGACAGGGACCGAGCAGTACGTC. Its protein is CASSLLTGTEQYV.

V is TRBV5-4 and J is TRBJ2-2; 12 bases map to TRBD2. CDR3 length: 18 residues. The V segment lost 3 bases and the J segment 7 bases; nucleotides outside the gene matches: 13. CDR1 and CDR2 from the germline V gene are SGHNT and YYREEE (reference sequence). Here the CDR3 DNA reads TGTGCCAGCAGCTCAGGACTAGCGGGATTTCGAGTAGGCGGGGAGCTGTTTTTT. Protein product: CASSSGLAGFRVGGELFF.

The rearrangement links TRBV12-3 or TRBV12-4 to TRBJ2-3; D perhaps matches TRBD1 (6 bases). The CDR3 extends over 13 amino acids. V gave up 2 bases and J gave up 4 bases, with 7 bases separating them. The CDR3 loop reads CASSLNRADTQYF. CDR3 nucleotide sequence: TGTGCCAGCAGTTTAAACAGGGCAGATACGCAGTATTTT.

This clone was counted a single time. The chain carries TRBV15 and TRBJ1-4; D gene unclear. Germline V gene sequence: CDR1 LNHNV, CDR2 YYDKDF (reference sequence). Between the trimmed V and J ends, which lost 5 bases and 0 bases, there was a span of 10 bases. This CDR3 has 15 amino acids. The CDR3 nucleotides read TGTGCCACCAGCGTACAGTTTACAACTAATGAAAAACTGTTTTTT. It translates to CATSVQFTTNEKLFF.

V gene TRBV30 combines with J gene TRBJ1-2, with TRBD1 matching 8 bases. Germline CDR1 is GTSNPN and CDR2 is SVGIG (reference sequence). This CDR3 region has 14 residues. V lost 3 bases to trimming and J lost 5 bases; unmatched junction nucleotides: 8. The CDR3 region has the DNA TGTGCCTGGAGCCCGGACAGGGTTCAGTATGGCTACACCTTC. This sequence encodes CAWSPDRVQYGYTF.

V is TRBV7-9 and J is TRBJ1-1, with 7 bases lining up with TRBD1. The germline V gene encodes CDR1 SEHNR and CDR2 FQNEAQ (reference sequence). This CDR3 has 15 residues. The V and J ends lost 5 bases and 5 bases, in that order; junction bases with no gene match: 11. In nucleotides, the CDR3 is TGTGCCAGCAGCCTAGAACAGGGGTTGGGGACTGAAGCTTTCTTT. Protein sequence: CASSLEQGLGTEAFF. The full variable domain, with the rest looked up from reference TRBV7-9 and TRBJ1-1, is DTGVSQNPRHKITKRGQNVTFRCDPISEHNRLYWYRQTLGQGPEFLTYFQNEAQLEKSRLLSDRFSAERPKGSFSTLEIQRTEQGDSAMYLCASSLEQGLGTEAFFGQGTRLTVV.

At least ten counts were recorded for this clone. The chain combines TRBV19 with TRBJ2-2, with 9 bases matching TRBD1. The CDR3 contains 14 residues. Germline CDR1 reads LNHDA; CDR2 reads SQIVND (reference sequence). V gave up 6 bases and J gave up 7 bases; unmatched junction bases: 6. The CDR3, as DNA: TGTGCCAGTAGGACTACAGGGGGCATCGGGGAGCTGTTTTTT. Translating gives CASRTTGGIGELFF.

V gene TRBV6-5 combines with J gene TRBJ2-5; 8 bases match TRBD1. This CDR3 contains 16 residues. With 4 bases clipped from V and 5 bases from J, the junction kept 12 bases outside the gene matches. Germline V gene data show CDR1 as MNHEY and CDR2 as SVGAGI. The CDR3 DNA reads TGTGCCAGCAGTTTCGGACAGGGTGGGCTGATGGAGACCCAGTACTTC. Amino acid sequence: CASSFGQGGLMETQYF.

The chain employs TRBV6-2 or TRBV6-3 and TRBJ2-7; D may be TRBD2 (5 bases). The CDR3 is 12 residues long. Deletions cut 6 bases from V and 2 bases from J, with 8 bases between. CDR1 is MNHEY, CDR2 SVGEGT, per germline. The CDR3 bases are TGTGCCAGCAGCTTTAGCGCCTACGAGCAGTACGTC. Translating gives CASSFSAYEQYV.

The V gene is TRBV30, the J gene TRBJ2-1, with D perhaps matching TRBD1 or TRBD2 (5 bases each). Between the trimmed V and J ends, which lost 4 bases and 12 bases, there was a span of 16 bases. Germline V gene data show CDR1 as GTSNPN and CDR2 as SVGIG (reference sequence). The CDR3 sequence is 12 residues long. CDR3 sequence: CAWKEGRNSQFF. For the CDR3, the DNA is TGTGCCTGGAAAGAGGGGCGGAACTCGCAGTTCTTC.

This clone has only one observation. The chain recombines TRBV2 with TRBJ1-2, with D hard to call. CDR1 and CDR2 from the germline V gene are SNHLY and FYNNEI. The ends were cut back, 4 bases at V and 6 bases at J, with 12 bases in the middle. This CDR3 spans 13 amino acids. CDR3 amino acids: CASSGGIINGYTF. Written as DNA, the CDR3 is TGTGCCAGCAGTGGGGGTATAATCAATGGCTACACCTTC.